The text below deals with one TCR beta chain. Individuals drawn from about 26 US areas were about 18 to 100 years old. Self-reported history from a screening survey and questionnaire set each donor's cohort. The sample belongs to a study of blood T cell repertoires in COVID-19. Across the whole study: From the United States, Italy and Spain came samples of acute and convalescent COVID-19.

In the original workflow: Nucleated cell counts were estimated from reference gene primer amplification. Assay: immunoSEQ multiplex PCR; the TCRdb copy retains only in-frame clones and omits some. V, J and clone size are taken as reported in that table, and D and trimming were inferred from the DNA itself. This sample has around 220,000 clones, with 87% found just once. The V end lost 5 bases, the J end lost 4 bases, and 19 bases lay between the germline ends. The CDR3 runs 16 residues. Germline-derived CDR1 and CDR2 are MDHEN and SYDVKM. Input material: PBMCs or T cells enriched from blood (not recorded which). The chain employs TRBV28 and TRBJ2-3; possible D gene TRBD2, 7 bases. This clonotype originated in a woman aged 25 to 39 with acute COVID-19. The DNA for the CDR3 is TGTGCCAGCAGTCCCCGGACAGCGGGAATCGCAGATACGCAGTATTTT. Translated: CASSPRTAGIADTQYF. Based on the CDR3 plus reference TRBV28 and TRBJ2-3, the full variable domain is DVKVTQSSRYLVKRTGEKVFLECVQDMDHENMFWYRQDPGLGLRLIYFSYDVKMKEKGDIPEGYSVSREKKERFSLILESASTNQTSMYLCASSPRTAGIADTQYFGPGTRLTVL.